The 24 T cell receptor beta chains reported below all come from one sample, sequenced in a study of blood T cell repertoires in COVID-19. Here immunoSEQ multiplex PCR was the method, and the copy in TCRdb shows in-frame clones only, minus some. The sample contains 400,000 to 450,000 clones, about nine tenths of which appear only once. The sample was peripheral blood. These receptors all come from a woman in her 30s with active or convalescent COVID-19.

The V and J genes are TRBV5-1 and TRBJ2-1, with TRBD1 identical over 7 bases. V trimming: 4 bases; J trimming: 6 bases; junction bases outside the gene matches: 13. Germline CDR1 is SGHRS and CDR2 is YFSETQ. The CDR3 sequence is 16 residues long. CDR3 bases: TGCGCCAGCAGCGTAAGACAGGGCCTTCCCGGCAATGAGCAGTTCTTC. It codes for CASSVRQGLPGNEQFF.

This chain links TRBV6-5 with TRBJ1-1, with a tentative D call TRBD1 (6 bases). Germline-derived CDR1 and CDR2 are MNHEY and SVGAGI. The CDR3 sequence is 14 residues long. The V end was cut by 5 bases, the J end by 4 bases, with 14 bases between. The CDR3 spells CASSPATGSTEAFF. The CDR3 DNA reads TGTGCCAGCAGTCCCGCTACAGGGAGCACTGAAGCTTTCTTT.

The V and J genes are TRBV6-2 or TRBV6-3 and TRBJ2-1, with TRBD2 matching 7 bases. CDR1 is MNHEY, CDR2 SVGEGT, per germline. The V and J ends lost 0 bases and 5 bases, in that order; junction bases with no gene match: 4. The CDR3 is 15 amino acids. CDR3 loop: CASSYSSSGHNEQFF. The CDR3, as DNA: TGTGCCAGCAGTTACTCGTCTAGCGGACACAATGAGCAGTTCTTC.

The CDR3: CASSLAQAYYGYTF. In DNA form, the CDR3 reads TGTGCCAGCAGCTTGGCCCAGGCGTACTATGGCTACACCTTC. The rearrangement uses TRBV5-4 and TRBJ1-2; unclear D gene. Germline V lookup: CDR1 SGHNT, CDR2 YYREEE (reference sequence). V lost 0 bases and J lost 3, with 9 bases in between. This CDR3 has 14 residues.

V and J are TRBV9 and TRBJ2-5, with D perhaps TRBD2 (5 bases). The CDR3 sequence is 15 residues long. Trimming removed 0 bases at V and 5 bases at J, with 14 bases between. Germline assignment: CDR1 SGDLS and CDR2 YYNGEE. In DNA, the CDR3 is TGTGCCAGCAGCGTAGGGGTGGGAGTAACGGAGACCCAGTACTTC. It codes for CASSVGVGVTETQYF.

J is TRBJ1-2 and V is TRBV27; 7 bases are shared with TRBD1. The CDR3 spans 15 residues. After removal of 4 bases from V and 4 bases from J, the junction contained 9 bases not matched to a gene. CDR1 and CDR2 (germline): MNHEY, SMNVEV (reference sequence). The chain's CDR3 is CASSCWRTGCYGYTF. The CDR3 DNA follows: TGTGCCAGCAGTTGCTGGAGGACAGGCTGCTATGGCTACACCTTC.

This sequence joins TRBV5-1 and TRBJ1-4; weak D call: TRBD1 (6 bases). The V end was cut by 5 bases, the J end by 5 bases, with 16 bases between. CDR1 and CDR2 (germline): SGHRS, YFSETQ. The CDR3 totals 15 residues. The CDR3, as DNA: TGCGCCAGCAGGGCCCAAGGACAGCTAAATGAAAAACTGTTTTTT. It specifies CASRAQGQLNEKLFF.

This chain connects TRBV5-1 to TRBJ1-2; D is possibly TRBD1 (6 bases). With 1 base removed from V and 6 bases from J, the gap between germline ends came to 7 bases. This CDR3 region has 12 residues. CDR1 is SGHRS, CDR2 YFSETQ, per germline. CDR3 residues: CASSLSGDGYTF. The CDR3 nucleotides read TGCGCCAGCAGCTTGTCAGGGGATGGCTACACCTTC.

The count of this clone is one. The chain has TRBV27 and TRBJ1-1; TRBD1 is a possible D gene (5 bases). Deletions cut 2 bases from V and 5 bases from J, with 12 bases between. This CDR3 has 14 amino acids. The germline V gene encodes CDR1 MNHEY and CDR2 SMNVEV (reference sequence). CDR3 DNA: TGTGCCAGCAGTTTAATAGCAGGGAAAACTGAAGCTTTCTTT. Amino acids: CASSLIAGKTEAFF.

The CDR3 loop is CASSLGGGGRYEQYF. The CDR3 DNA reads TGCGCCAGCAGCTTGGGCGGAGGGGGCAGATACGAGCAGTACTTC. This sequence joins TRBV5-1 and TRBJ2-7; a weak D match, TRBD1 (7 bases). This CDR3 spans 15 amino acids. Trimming cost V 0 bases and J 4 bases, with 14 bases left between them. The germline CDR1 and CDR2 sequences are SGHRS and YFSETQ.

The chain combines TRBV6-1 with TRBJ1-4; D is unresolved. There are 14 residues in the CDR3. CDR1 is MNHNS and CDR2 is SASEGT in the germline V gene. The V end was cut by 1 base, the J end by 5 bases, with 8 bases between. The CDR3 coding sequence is TGTGCCAGCAGTGAAGGCCCGGAGAATGAAAAACTGTTTTTT. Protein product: CASSEGPENEKLFF.

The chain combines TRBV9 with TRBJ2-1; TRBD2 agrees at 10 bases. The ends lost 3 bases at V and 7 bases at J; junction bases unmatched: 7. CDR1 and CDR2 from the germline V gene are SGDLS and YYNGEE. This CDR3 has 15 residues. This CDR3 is CASSEGTSGANEQFF. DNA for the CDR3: TGTGCCAGCAGCGAGGGAACTAGCGGGGCTAATGAGCAGTTCTTC.

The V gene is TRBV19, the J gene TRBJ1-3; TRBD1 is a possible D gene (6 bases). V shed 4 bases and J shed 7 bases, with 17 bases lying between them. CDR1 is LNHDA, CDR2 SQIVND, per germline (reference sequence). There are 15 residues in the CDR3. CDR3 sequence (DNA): TGTGCCAGTAGTACCGGACAAGGGGGTGTGAACACCATATATTTT. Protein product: CASSTGQGGVNTIYF.

CDR3 in amino acids: CASSLGGAGQETQYF. The CDR3 nucleotides are TGTGCCAGCAGTCTCGGCGGGGCGGGCCAAGAGACCCAGTACTTC. This chain connects TRBV6-5 to TRBJ2-5; weak D call: TRBD2 (6 bases). With 5 bases removed from V and 1 base from J, the gap between germline ends came to 14 bases. This CDR3 comprises 15 residues. Germline CDR1 is MNHEY and CDR2 is SVGAGI.

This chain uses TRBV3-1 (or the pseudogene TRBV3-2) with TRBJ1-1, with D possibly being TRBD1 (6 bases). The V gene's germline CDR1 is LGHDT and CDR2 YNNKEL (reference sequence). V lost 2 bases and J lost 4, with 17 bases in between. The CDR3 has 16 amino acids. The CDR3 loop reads CASSQHDRSLSTEAFF. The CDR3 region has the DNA TGTGCCAGCAGCCAACACGACAGGTCCCTAAGCACTGAAGCTTTCTTT.

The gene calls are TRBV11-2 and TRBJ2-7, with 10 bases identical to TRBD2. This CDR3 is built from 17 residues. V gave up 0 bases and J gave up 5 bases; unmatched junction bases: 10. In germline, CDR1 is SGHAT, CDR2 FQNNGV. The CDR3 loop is CASSLDLASGSHNEQYF. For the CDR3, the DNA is TGTGCCAGCAGCTTAGATCTGGCTAGCGGGAGTCACAACGAGCAGTACTTC. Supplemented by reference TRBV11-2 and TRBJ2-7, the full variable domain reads EAGVAQSPRYKIIEKRQSVAFWCNPISGHATLYWYQQILGQGPKLLIQFQNNGVVDDSQLPKDRFSAERLKGVDSTLKIQPAKLEDSAVYLCASSLDLASGSHNEQYFGPGTRLTVT.

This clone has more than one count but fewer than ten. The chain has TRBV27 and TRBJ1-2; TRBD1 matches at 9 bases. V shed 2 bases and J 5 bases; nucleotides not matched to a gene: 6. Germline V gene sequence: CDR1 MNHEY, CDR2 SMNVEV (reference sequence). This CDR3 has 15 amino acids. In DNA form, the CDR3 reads TGTGCCAGCAGTTTAGGACAGGGGCGCGGGTATGGCTACACCTTC. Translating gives CASSLGQGRGYGYTF.

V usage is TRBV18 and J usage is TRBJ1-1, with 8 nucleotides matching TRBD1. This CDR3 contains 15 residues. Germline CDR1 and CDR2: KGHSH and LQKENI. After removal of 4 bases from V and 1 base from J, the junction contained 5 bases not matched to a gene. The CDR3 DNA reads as TGTGCCAGCTCACTAAACGGACAGGGGAACACTGAAGCTTTCTTT. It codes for CASSLNGQGNTEAFF.

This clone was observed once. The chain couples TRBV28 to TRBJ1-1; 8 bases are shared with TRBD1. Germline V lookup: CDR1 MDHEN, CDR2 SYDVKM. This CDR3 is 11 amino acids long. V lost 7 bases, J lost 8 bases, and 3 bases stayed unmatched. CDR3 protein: CASKDRGEAFF. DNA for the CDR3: TGTGCCAGCAAAGACAGGGGCGAAGCTTTCTTT.

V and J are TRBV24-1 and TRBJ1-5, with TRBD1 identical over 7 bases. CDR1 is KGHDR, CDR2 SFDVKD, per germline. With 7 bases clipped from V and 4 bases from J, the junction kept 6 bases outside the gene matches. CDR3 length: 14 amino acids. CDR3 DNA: TGTGCCACCAGGGTCGGGACAGATAATCAGCCCCAGCATTTT. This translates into CATRVGTDNQPQHF.

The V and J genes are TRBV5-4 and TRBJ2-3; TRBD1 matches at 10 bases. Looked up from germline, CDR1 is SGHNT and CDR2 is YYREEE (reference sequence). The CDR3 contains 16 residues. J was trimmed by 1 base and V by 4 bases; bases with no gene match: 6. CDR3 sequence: CASSPKGTGGTDTQYF. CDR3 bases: TGTGCCAGCAGCCCGAAGGGGACAGGGGGCACAGATACGCAGTATTTT.

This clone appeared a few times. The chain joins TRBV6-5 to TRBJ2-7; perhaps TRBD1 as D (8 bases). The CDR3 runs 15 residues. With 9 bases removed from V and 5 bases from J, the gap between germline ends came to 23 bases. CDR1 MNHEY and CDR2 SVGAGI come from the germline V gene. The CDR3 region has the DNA TGTGCCAGAATCCCAAGGACAGGGACTAAGGACGAGCAGTACTTC. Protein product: CARIPRTGTKDEQYF.

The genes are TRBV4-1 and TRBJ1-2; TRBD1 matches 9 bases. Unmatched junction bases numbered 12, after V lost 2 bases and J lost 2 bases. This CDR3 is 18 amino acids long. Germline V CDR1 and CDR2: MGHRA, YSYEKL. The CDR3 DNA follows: TGCGCCAGCAGCCAACCCGGACAGGGGAATCTTTACAACTATGGCTACACCTTC. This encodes CASSQPGQGNLYNYGYTF.

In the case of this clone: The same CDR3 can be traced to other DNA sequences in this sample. CDR3 bases: TGTGCCAGCTCACCCCAGGGAACGGGCTACGAGCAGTACTTC. Its protein product is CASSPQGTGYEQYF. V usage is TRBV18 and J usage is TRBJ2-7, with D possibly TRBD1 on 5 matching bases. CDR3 length: 14 residues. Trimming shortened V by 3 bases and J by 3 bases, and 12 bases separated the two germline ends. Per germline, CDR1 KGHSH and CDR2 LQKENI.